This T cell receptor (beta chain) is drawn from a study of CD8 T cells in Susac syndrome. The germline CDR1 and CDR2 sequences are SEHNR and FQNEAQ (reference sequence). The ends were cut back, 5 bases at V and 3 bases at J, with 14 bases in the middle. CDR3 length: 14 amino acids. Reverse transcription of about 0.5 to 1 ug RNA was carried out with random hexamers. immunoSEQ multiplex PCR amplified TCR beta CDR3 across 54 Vbeta, 13 Jbeta. Via MiXCR, TCRdb re-called the immunoSEQ multiplex PCR reads, giving one row per CDR3 protein. Among 100,000 to 150,000 distinct CDR3 sequences, approximately 93% were seen once, and the ten largest hold over 0.3%. Sequencing of TCR beta, carried out with a high-throughput approach, was applied to CD8+ and CD4+ T cells from the blood. The multiple sclerosis controls were treatment-naive patients, and their relapsing-remitting disease was stable or active. TEMRA cells were FACS-enriched, and CD8+ and CD4+ T cells were isolated negatively.

This clonotype showed up just once. The chain links TRBV7-9 to TRBJ2-7; the D gene is possibly TRBD2 (5 bases). Specimen: CD8+ T cells from PBMCs. The source of this sequence is a human donor with multiple sclerosis. The CDR3 nucleotides are TGTGCCAGCAGCCAAACGGGGTCCAACTACGAGCAGTACTTC. This gives the protein CASSQTGSNYEQYF.